This is a list of T cell receptor beta chains from one sample in a study of cytomegalovirus exposure and HLA in healthy donors. TCRdb's table, derived via immunoSEQ multiplex PCR, lists solely in-frame clones and lacks some. The sample contains around 97,000 clones, approximately 70% of which appear only once. Sequenced sample: PBMCs. The origin of the receptors is a woman aged 50 to 65 in good health and CMV-seronegative. The CDR3 runs from the conserved cysteine through the conserved F or W. The order of the fields is D gene, clone size, J gene, V gene, CDR3 length, CDR3 DNA, CDR3 protein. The D gene is left open where the match is weak. Some rows have no size entry. The others give once, few or many, or a class for an expanded clone.

D: -; size: -; J: TRBJ2-7; V: TRBV10-1; length: 14; DNA: TGCGCCAGCAGTGAGGGAGGTCCAGCTTACGAGCAGTACTTC; CDR3: CASSEGGPAYEQYF
D: TRBD1; size: -; J: TRBJ1-4; V: TRBV2; length: 17; DNA: TGTGCCAGCAGACCTACAGGGGTTGGCACCCTTAATGAAAAACTGTTTTTT; CDR3: CASRPTGVGTLNEKLFF
D: TRBD1; size: few; J: TRBJ2-3; V: TRBV11-3; length: 15; DNA: TGTGCCAGCAGCTTAGGGGGACAGCTCACAGATACGCAGTATTTT; CDR3: CASSLGGQLTDTQYF
D: -; size: -; J: TRBJ2-1; V: TRBV10-2; length: 17; DNA: TGCGCCAGCAGTGAGTCGTTGTTAGCATTCTCCTACAATGAGCAGTTCTTC; CDR3: CASSESLLAFSYNEQFF
D: -; size: -; J: TRBJ1-1; V: TRBV12-5; length: 13; DNA: TGTGCTAGTGCCCAATCCGTCGAGGCTGAAGCTTTCTTT; CDR3: CASAQSVEAEAFF
D: -; size: -; J: TRBJ1-1; V: TRBV28; length: 15; DNA: TGTGCCAGCAGTGCTCATTCCGGGGGGAACACTGAAGCTTTCTTT; CDR3: CASSAHSGGNTEAFF
D: TRBD1; size: -; J: TRBJ2-7; V: TRBV10-3; length: 14; DNA: TGTGCCATCAGTGGCGGGACAGGGGCCTACGAGCAGTACTTC; CDR3: CAISGGTGAYEQYF
D: TRBD2; size: -; J: TRBJ2-1; V: TRBV4-2; length: 16; DNA: TGTGCCAGCAGCCAGAATAGCGGGGGGGCGTACAATGAGCAGTTCTTC; CDR3: CASSQNSGGAYNEQFF
D: -; size: -; J: TRBJ1-2; V: TRBV7-9; length: 11; DNA: TGTGCCGGGGGGGAGAGTCATGGCTACACCTTC; CDR3: CAGGESHGYTF
D: TRBD1; size: -; J: TRBJ2-7; V: TRBV2; length: 15; DNA: TGTGCCAGCAGTGGATCCCCGGGACAGACCTACGAGCAGTACTTC; CDR3: CASSGSPGQTYEQYF
D: -; size: -; J: TRBJ2-5; V: TRBV19; length: 17; DNA: TGTGCCAGTAGTATAGATCTATACGAGAGACCGGGGGAGACCCAGTACTTC; CDR3: CASSIDLYERPGETQYF
D: -; size: -; J: TRBJ2-5; V: TRBV27; length: 13; DNA: TGTGCCAGCAGTTTAAGTAGTTGGGAGACCCAGTACTTC; CDR3: CASSLSSWETQYF
D: -; size: once; J: TRBJ2-5; V: TRBV7-8; length: 14; DNA: TGTGCCAGCTCGCGGGCGGGCGGACTAGAGACCCAGTACTTC; CDR3: CASSRAGGLETQYF
D: -; size: -; J: TRBJ2-7; V: TRBV12-5; length: 14; DNA: TGTGCTAGTGGTTTGGTACCGGACACCTACGAGCAGTACTTC; CDR3: CASGLVPDTYEQYF
D: -; size: -; J: TRBJ1-2; V: TRBV19; length: 14; DNA: TGTGCCAGTAGCCCCCCCGCAGGGGCGACTGGCTACACCTTC; CDR3: CASSPPAGATGYTF
D: TRBD2; size: few; J: TRBJ2-7; V: TRBV19; length: 14; DNA: TGTGCCAGTAGTGAACGGACTAGTCTCTACGAGCAGTACTTC; CDR3: CASSERTSLYEQYF
D: -; size: -; J: TRBJ1-1; V: TRBV25-1; length: 12; DNA: TGTGCCAGCAGTGTACAGAACACTGAAGCTTTCTTT; CDR3: CASSVQNTEAFF
D: -; size: -; J: TRBJ1-2; V: TRBV5-6; length: 11; DNA: TGTGCCAGCAGCTTGAGGAGGGGCTACACCTTC; CDR3: CASSLRRGYTF
D: -; size: -; J: TRBJ2-7; V: TRBV5-4; length: 13; DNA: TGTGCCAGCAGCCCCATAGCTTCCTACGAGCAGTACTTC; CDR3: CASSPIASYEQYF
D: TRBD1; size: -; J: TRBJ1-4; V: TRBV29-1; length: 16; DNA: TGCAGCGTTGTGGGGATGGTAGGGGGCGCAGGGGAAAAACTGTTTTTT; CDR3: CSVVGMVGGAGEKLFF
D: -; size: -; J: TRBJ2-1; V: TRBV4-1; length: 14; DNA: TGCGCCAGCAGAACCGTAAGGGGCAGAAATCAGCAGTTCTTC; CDR3: CASRTVRGRNQQFF
D: TRBD2; size: few; J: TRBJ2-7; V: TRBV5-1; length: 16; DNA: TGCGCCAGCAGCTTGGGGGGGACTAGCGGCTCCTACGAGCAGTACTTC; CDR3: CASSLGGTSGSYEQYF